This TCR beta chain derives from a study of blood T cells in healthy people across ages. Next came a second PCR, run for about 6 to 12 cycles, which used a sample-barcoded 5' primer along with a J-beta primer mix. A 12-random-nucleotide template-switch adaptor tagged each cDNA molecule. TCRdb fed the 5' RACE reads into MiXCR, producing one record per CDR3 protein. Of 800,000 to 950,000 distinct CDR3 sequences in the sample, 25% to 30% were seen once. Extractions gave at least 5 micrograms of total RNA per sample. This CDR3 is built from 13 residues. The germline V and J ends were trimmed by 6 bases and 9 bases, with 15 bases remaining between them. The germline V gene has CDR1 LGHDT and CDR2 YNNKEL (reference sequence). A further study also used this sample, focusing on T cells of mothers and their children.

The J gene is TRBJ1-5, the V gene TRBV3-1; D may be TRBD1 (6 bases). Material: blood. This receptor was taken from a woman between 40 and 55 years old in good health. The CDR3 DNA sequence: TGTGCCAGCAGTCGTGGACAGTCTCTGCCCCAGCATTTT. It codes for CASSRGQSLPQHF.